Following are 11 T cell receptor beta chains from one sample sequenced in a study of CD8 T cells in ankylosing spondylitis. TCRdb processed the 5' RACE reads anew with MiXCR; each CDR3 protein has one entry. The sample lists some 240,000 distinct CDR3 sequences, 20% to 30% occurring once. The material sequenced was blood, either unsorted or a sorted T cell fraction (not recorded which). These receptors were collected from a male donor with ankylosing spondylitis or in good health (not recorded which).

The V and J genes are TRBV6-1 and TRBJ2-4, with 8 bases that match TRBD2. Germline assignment: CDR1 MNHNS and CDR2 SASEGT. V shed 6 bases and J 8 bases; nucleotides not matched to a gene: 15. This CDR3 is built from 16 residues. The CDR3 loop reads CASSSPLAGGLDIQYF. Here the CDR3 DNA reads TGTGCCAGCAGCTCGCCTCTCGCGGGGGGTTTGGACATTCAGTACTTC.

The chain is built from TRBV29-1 and TRBJ1-1, with TRBD1 matching over 9 bases. After removal of 3 bases from V and 2 bases from J, the junction contained 13 bases not matched to a gene. In germline, CDR1 is SQVTM, CDR2 ANQGSEA. The CDR3 loop spans 17 amino acids. The CDR3 nucleotides are TGCAGCGTTGAGGGCCCGACAGGGGGGAGGAAAAACACTGAAGCTTTCTTT. It is translated as CSVEGPTGGRKNTEAFF.

This clonotype was seen only a few times. V usage is TRBV10-3 and J usage is TRBJ2-3; D is uncertain. The CDR3 covers 14 residues. Trimming stripped 0 bases from V and 4 bases from J, with 8 bases between. The germline gives CDR1 ENHRY, CDR2 SYGVKD. This CDR3 reads CAISESQRADTQYF. Here the CDR3 DNA reads TGTGCCATCAGTGAGTCGCAAAGGGCAGATACGCAGTATTTT.

This clonotype was recorded many times. CDR3 amino acids: CASSLQGGGKEKLFF. The CDR3 DNA follows: TGTGCCAGCAGTCTACAGGGGGGGGGAAAAGAAAAACTGTTTTTT. The chain recombines TRBV28 with TRBJ1-4; 8 bases fit TRBD1. J gave up 8 bases and V 5 bases, and 10 bases lay outside the gene matches. This CDR3 has 15 residues. CDR1 is MDHEN, CDR2 SYDVKM, per germline.

This clonotype was detected a few times. The V gene is TRBV12-3 or TRBV12-4, the J gene TRBJ2-1; no clear D. Trimming removed 5 bases from V and 8 bases from J, with 7 bases in between. The CDR3 contains 11 residues. For the CDR3, the DNA is TGTGCCAGCAGTATCGCGGATGAGCAGTTCTTC. Encoded protein: CASSIADEQFF.

The table lists this clonotype with many counts. The chain combines TRBV12-3 or TRBV12-4 with TRBJ2-1; the D gene is possibly TRBD1 (6 bases). Trimming took 5 bases from V and 6 from J, leaving 14 bases between them. The CDR3 has 14 amino acids. CDR3 region: CASSPPGTPNEQFF. The CDR3 bases are TGTGCCAGCAGTCCCCCCGGGACACCCAATGAGCAGTTCTTC.

This clonotype occurred many times. V and J are TRBV5-5 and TRBJ2-2; weak D call: TRBD1 (6 bases). Looked up from germline, CDR1 is SGHKS and CDR2 is YYEKEE (reference sequence). The CDR3 covers 14 residues. Trimming stripped 6 bases from V and 5 bases from J, with 14 bases between. CDR3 region: CASNWGPRTGELFF. The CDR3 DNA reads as TGTGCCAGCAATTGGGGGCCCCGAACCGGGGAGCTGTTTTTT.

Here the CDR3 reads CASSSGAARYNEQFF. In DNA, the CDR3 is TGTGCCAGCAGTTCGGGGGCCGCGCGATACAATGAGCAGTTCTTC. J is TRBJ2-1 and V is TRBV12-3 or TRBV12-4; the D call may be TRBD1 or TRBD2 (6 bases each). Between the trimmed V and J ends, which lost 4 bases and 4 bases, there was a span of 14 bases. The CDR3 consists of 15 residues.

This clonotype was recorded at least ten times. The chain employs TRBV4-2 and TRBJ2-1, with 8 positions matching TRBD2. CDR1 is LGHNA, CDR2 YNFKEQ, per germline. With V trimmed by 2 bases and J by 6 bases, 3 bases remained unmatched. The CDR3 totals 14 residues. Here the CDR3 DNA reads TGTGCCAGCAGCCAATCGGGGGGGCCCAATGAGCAGTTCTTC. Translated, it gives CASSQSGGPNEQFF.

The chain couples TRBV5-1 to TRBJ2-5, with 10 bases matching TRBD2. Germline-derived CDR1 and CDR2 are SGHRS and YFSETQ. The CDR3 runs to 18 residues. V was pared by 4 bases and J by 2 bases, with 14 bases of the junction left unmatched. CDR3 DNA: TGCGCCAGCAGCCTGGAGCTAGCGGGGGCCCTAACGCAAGAGACCCAGTACTTC. This sequence encodes CASSLELAGALTQETQYF.

This chain connects TRBV20-1 to TRBJ1-3; tentative D call: TRBD1 (6 bases). Germline-derived CDR1 and CDR2 are DFQATT and SNEGSKA (reference sequence). This CDR3 is 13 amino acids long. V gave up 0 bases and J gave up 8 bases, with 11 bases separating them. In DNA form, the CDR3 reads TGCAGTGCTAGAGATCTTAGGGGGTACACCATATATTTT. It yields the protein CSARDLRGYTIYF.